This T cell receptor (beta chain) is drawn from a study of blood T cell repertoires in COVID-19 (dated by TCRdb to 2018 to 2020). With respect to the entire study: Samples from collaborators originated in the United States, Italy and Spain and spanned both the acute and convalescent phases of COVID-19. The material from the prospective study consisted of cDNA or gDNA derived from T cells, B-cell-depleted T cells, or PBMCs. The dataset comprised deeply sampled blood TCRbeta repertoires from subjects exposed to, actively infected with, or recovered from COVID-19. The repertoires were made available in a free public database intended to serve as a resource for research on the immune response to SARS-CoV-2. The samples were drawn from two sources: the first 160 participants of the ongoing ImmuneRACE study, and over 1,000 subjects contributed by 6 global collaborators. The sample metadata nearly always contained a de-identified subject ID, COVID-19 status, age in years and sex. Where available, HLA class I and class II types were obtained from metadata supplied by the sample provider rather than from assay-based typing. On the study overall, not on this receptor specifically: Clinical and demographic metadata were provided uncurated, with the amount varying by source and participant.

Taken from cysteine to phenylalanine, the CDR3 has 15 residues. The DNA shown is the 45-base CDR3, in frame from base 1. One collaborating source in Seattle enrolled patients during active infection and followed them longitudinally through the course of disease. The collaborating institutions used their own protocols to collect whole blood in K2EDTA tubes. For TCRbeta analysis, collaborators shipped samples as frozen whole blood, isolated PBMCs, or DNA extracted from either of those sample types. On this clone: The antigen it recognizes is unknown. The record has no base qualities; no much larger clone is one base away.

TCRbeta CDR3 regions were amplified from genomic DNA using the immunoSEQ Assay, a bias-controlled multiplex PCR. The authors processed their data as follows. Within the assay, amplification of reference gene primers was used to estimate how many nucleated cells each sample contained. To quantify the absolute abundance of each unique TCRbeta CDR3 rearrangement, sequence reads were collapsed and filtered. Productive Simpson clonality was computed per sample as the square root of Simpson's diversity index over productive rearrangements. Entries here come from immuneACCESS through TCRdb and include only in-frame sequences with V and J called. Some clones fail to appear in such tables; in the studies checked, an unresolved V gene covers under half of the shortfall, and the cause of the remainder is unknown. That table gives V, J and clone size, and the DNA gave D and trimming. This sample comprises about 170,000 clones, around four fifths of them detected only once. Roughly 8.8% of the sample rests with the top ten.

The sequence was collected from a woman older than 75 with COVID-19, enrolled during active disease. The chain uses TRBV21-1 and TRBJ2-1; the tabulated D call, TRBD2, remains unverified against the DNA. TRBV21-1 is a documented pseudogene. Sequenced material: peripheral blood. CDR3 sequence: CASSKDRLNRNEQFF. The DNA sequence follows: TGTGCCAGCAGCAAAGATCGACTGAACCGGAATGAGCAGTTCTTC.